This T cell receptor beta chain derives from a study of blood T cell repertoires in COVID-19. Researchers sorted participants into cohorts using their self-reported clinical history. Exposed enrollees encountered a COVID-19 case at some point within 2 weeks before study entry. Per the authors' pipeline: Estimation of nucleated cell counts was performed using reference gene primer amplification. Produced via immunoSEQ multiplex PCR; TCRdb's table is partial and in-frame only. Clonal size and the V and J genes are those of that table, whereas D and trimming came from the DNA. The repertoire holds over 200,000 clones, with approximately 86% as singletons. Sample: PBMCs or T cells enriched from blood (not recorded which). This TCR was recovered from a woman aged 30 to 39 who had been exposed to COVID-19.

CDR3 loop: CASSSDGQGNTEAFF. CDR3 bases: TGTGCCAGCAGTTCCGATGGACAGGGAAACACTGAAGCTTTCTTT. The V gene is TRBV28, the J gene TRBJ1-1, with TRBD1 matching over 8 bases. J lost 2 bases, V lost 4 bases, and 6 bases had no gene match. Germline V gives CDR1 MDHEN, CDR2 SYDVKM. The CDR3 extends over 15 amino acids.